The 13 T cell receptor beta chains reported below all come from one sample, sequenced in a study of T cells in Graves' hyperthyroidism and ophthalmopathy. TCR beta CDR3 region amplification was performed from RNA transcripts. Primed by the HTBI set, a first-round RT-PCR was run on the TCR CDR3. MiXCR, run by TCRdb on the multiplex PCR reads, gives a single entry per CDR3 protein. The table has about 520,000 distinct CDR3 sequences, around 22% seen once. Input material: blood. The source is a woman aged 25 to 39 with Graves' ophthalmopathy.

This clonotype has at least ten counts. The chain employs TRBV6-5 and TRBJ1-1; the D is unclear. Germline assignment: CDR1 MNHEY and CDR2 SVGAGI. The V end lost 0 bases, the J end lost 4 bases, and 12 bases lay between the germline ends. This CDR3 comprises 15 residues. The CDR3 spells CASSYSYSEGTEAFF. Written as DNA, the CDR3 is TGTGCCAGCAGTTACTCGTACTCTGAGGGCACTGAAGCTTTCTTT.

V gene TRBV11-2 combines with J gene TRBJ1-1; D is ambiguous. From germline, CDR1 is SGHAT and CDR2 FQNNGV. V was pared by 5 bases and J by 1 base, with 8 bases between. The CDR3 has 13 residues. The CDR3 loop reads CASSLPPNTEAFF. In nucleotides, the CDR3 is TGTGCCAGCAGCCTACCCCCGAACACTGAAGCTTTCTTT. Combining the CDR3 with reference TRBV11-2 and TRBJ1-1 gives the whole variable domain EAGVAQSPRYKIIEKRQSVAFWCNPISGHATLYWYQQILGQGPKLLIQFQNNGVVDDSQLPKDRFSAERLKGVDSTLKIQPAKLEDSAVYLCASSLPPNTEAFFGQGTRLTVV.

This clonotype was seen ten or more times. The chain has TRBV15 and TRBJ2-5; 10 bases map to TRBD1. Germline CDR1 is LNHNV and CDR2 is YYDKDF (reference sequence). This CDR3 comprises 21 residues. The J segment lost 2 bases and the V segment lost 0 bases, leaving 18 bases of the junction unmatched. CDR3 DNA: TGTGCCACCAGCAGAGATGGGGGGTCGACGGGACAGGGGATTGGACAAGAGACCCAGTACTTC. This codes for CATSRDGGSTGQGIGQETQYF.

The rearrangement joins TRBV28 to TRBJ1-2, with 8 bases matching TRBD1. The CDR3 spans 19 residues. Germline V lookup: CDR1 MDHEN, CDR2 SYDVKM. With 5 bases clipped from V and 7 bases from J, the junction kept 24 bases outside the gene matches. The DNA for the CDR3 is TGTGCCAGCAGTCCCCATTACTATAAAACAGGGGGAGGGCCTAGTGGCTACACCTTC. Encoded protein: CASSPHYYKTGGGPSGYTF.

This clonotype was detected many times. J is TRBJ1-1 and V is TRBV11-3; D is ambiguous. Trimming pared 5 bases from V and 0 bases from J, leaving 7 bases between. The V gene's germline CDR1 is SGHNT and CDR2 YENEEA. CDR3 length: 13 amino acids. The CDR3 DNA follows: TGTGCCAGCAGCCATACATTGAACACTGAAGCTTTCTTT. It is translated as CASSHTLNTEAFF.

In this sample, this clonotype turned up many times. The chain has TRBV28 and TRBJ1-5; 7 bases agree with TRBD1. The CDR3 runs to 16 residues. The V and J ends lost 3 bases and 3 bases, in that order; junction bases with no gene match: 8. Per germline, CDR1 MDHEN and CDR2 SYDVKM. Here the CDR3 DNA reads TGTGCCAGCAGTTTTCAACTCAGGGGGTACAATCAGCCCCAGCATTTT. This translates into CASSFQLRGYNQPQHF.

This clonotype was detected ten times or more. J is TRBJ1-1 and V is TRBV20-1; TRBD1 matches 7 bases. The ends lost 1 base at V and 6 bases at J; junction bases unmatched: 8. The CDR3 totals 14 residues. CDR1 and CDR2 (germline): DFQATT, SNEGSKA (reference sequence). CDR3 region: CSARAGQGVPEAFF. The CDR3 DNA is TGCAGTGCTAGAGCGGGCCAGGGGGTTCCTGAAGCTTTCTTT.

This clonotype appeared a few times. The chain recombines TRBV12-5 with TRBJ2-5; 10 nucleotides match TRBD1. Germline CDR1 and CDR2: LGHNT and FRNRAP. With 0 bases clipped from V and 3 bases from J, the junction kept 7 bases outside the gene matches. CDR3 length equals 17 residues. This CDR3 is CASGLVVRDRGEETQYF. In DNA, the CDR3 is TGTGCTAGTGGTTTGGTAGTTCGGGACAGGGGCGAAGAGACCCAGTACTTC.

There are many counts of this clonotype. The CDR3 here is CASSTQPPGVTEAFF. In DNA form, the CDR3 reads TGTGCCAGCAGCACCCAGCCACCCGGAGTAACTGAAGCTTTCTTT. This chain connects TRBV7-9 to TRBJ1-1; no definite D call. CDR1 and CDR2 from the germline V gene are SEHNR and FQNEAQ (reference sequence). There are 15 residues in the CDR3. Trimming pared 5 bases from V and 5 bases from J, leaving 18 bases between.

This clonotype was counted only a few times. CDR3 DNA sequence: TGTGCCTGGAAAAGGGGTATCCTCTCCGGGGCCAACGTCCTGACTTTC. This translates into CAWKRGILSGANVLTF. The chain uses TRBV30 and TRBJ2-6; tentatively, D is TRBD1 (5 bases). The V gene lost 4 bases and the J gene lost 4 bases, with 17 bases spanning the gap. The CDR3 consists of 16 residues. In germline, CDR1 is GTSNPN, CDR2 SVGIG (reference sequence).

This clonotype came up a few times. V and J are TRBV28 and TRBJ2-7; 9 bases fit TRBD1. The ends lost 5 bases at V and 2 bases at J; junction bases unmatched: 7. Germline loops: CDR1 MDHEN, CDR2 SYDVKM. This CDR3 is 15 amino acids long. The CDR3 loop reads CASSPVTGGPYEQYF. The CDR3 coding sequence is TGTGCCAGCAGTCCCGTGACAGGGGGACCCTACGAGCAGTACTTC.

This clonotype has at least ten counts. This may arise from a read error, as a much more abundant clone is one base away. V usage is TRBV6-1 and J usage is TRBJ2-5; no clear D gene. The germline V gene has CDR1 MNHNS and CDR2 SASEGT. The CDR3 spans 17 residues. V was clipped by 6 bases and J by 5 bases, with 25 bases between them. The CDR3 spells CASRAPTHKERSETQYF. The DNA for the CDR3 is TGTGCCAGCAGAGCCCCTACCCACAAGGAACGTAGCGAGACCCAGTACTTC.

The rearrangement links TRBV7-2 to TRBJ2-5; 9 bases are a match to TRBD2. This CDR3 region has 15 residues. Per the germline V gene, CDR1 is SGHTA and CDR2 is FQGNSA. J was trimmed by 0 bases and V by 4 bases; bases with no gene match: 3. The CDR3 sequence is CASSYGLAYQETQYF. The CDR3 DNA follows: TGTGCCAGCAGCTATGGACTAGCGTACCAAGAGACCCAGTACTTC.